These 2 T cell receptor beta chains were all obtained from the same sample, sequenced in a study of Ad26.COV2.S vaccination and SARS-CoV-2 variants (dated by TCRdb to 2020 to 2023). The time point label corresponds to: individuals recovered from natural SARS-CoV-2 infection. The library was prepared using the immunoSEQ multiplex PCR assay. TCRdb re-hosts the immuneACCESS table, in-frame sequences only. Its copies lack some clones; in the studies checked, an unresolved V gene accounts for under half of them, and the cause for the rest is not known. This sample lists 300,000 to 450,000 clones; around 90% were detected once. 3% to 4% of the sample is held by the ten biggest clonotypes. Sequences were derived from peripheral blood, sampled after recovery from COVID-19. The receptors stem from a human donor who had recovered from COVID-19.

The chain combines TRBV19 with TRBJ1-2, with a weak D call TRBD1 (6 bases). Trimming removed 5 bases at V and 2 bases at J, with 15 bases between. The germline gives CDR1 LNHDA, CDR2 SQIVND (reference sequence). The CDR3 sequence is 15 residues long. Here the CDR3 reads CASSAPGHRNYGYTF. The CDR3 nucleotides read TGTGCCAGTAGTGCCCCGGGACATCGAAACTATGGCTACACCTTC. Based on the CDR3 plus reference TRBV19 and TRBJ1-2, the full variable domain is DGGITQSPKYLFRKEGQNVTLSCEQNLNHDAMYWYRQDPGQGLRLIYYSQIVNDFQKGDIAEGYSVSREKKESFPLTVTSAQKNPTAFYLCASSAPGHRNYGYTFGSGTRLTVV.

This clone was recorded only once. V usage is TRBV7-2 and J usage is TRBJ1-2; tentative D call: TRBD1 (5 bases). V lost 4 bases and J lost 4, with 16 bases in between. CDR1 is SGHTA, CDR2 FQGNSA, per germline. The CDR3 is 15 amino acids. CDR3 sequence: CASSSPTTDPYGYTF. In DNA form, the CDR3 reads TGTGCCAGCAGCTCACCCACGACAGACCCCTATGGCTACACCTTC.